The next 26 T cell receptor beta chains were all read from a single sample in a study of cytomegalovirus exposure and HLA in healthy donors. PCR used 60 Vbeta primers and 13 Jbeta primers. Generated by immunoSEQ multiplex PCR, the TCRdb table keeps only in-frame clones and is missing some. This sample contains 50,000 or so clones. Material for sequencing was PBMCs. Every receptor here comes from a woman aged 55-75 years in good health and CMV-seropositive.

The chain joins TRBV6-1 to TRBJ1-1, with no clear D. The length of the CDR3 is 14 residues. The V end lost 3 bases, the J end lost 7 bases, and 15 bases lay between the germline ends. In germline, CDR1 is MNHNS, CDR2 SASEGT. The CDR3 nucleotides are TGTGCCAGCAGTGACCCTCGGACTGTTGGTGAAGCTTTCTTT. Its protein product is CASSDPRTVGEAFF.

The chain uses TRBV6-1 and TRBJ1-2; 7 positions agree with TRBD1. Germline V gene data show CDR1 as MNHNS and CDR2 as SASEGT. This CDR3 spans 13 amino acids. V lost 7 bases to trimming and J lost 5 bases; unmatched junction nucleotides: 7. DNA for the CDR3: TGTGCCAGCACCTTCGGGACAGAGTATGGCTACACCTTC. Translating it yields CASTFGTEYGYTF.

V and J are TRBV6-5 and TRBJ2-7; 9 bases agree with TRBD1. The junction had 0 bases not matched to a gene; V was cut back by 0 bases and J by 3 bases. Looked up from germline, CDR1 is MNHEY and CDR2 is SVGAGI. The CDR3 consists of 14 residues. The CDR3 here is CASSYSTGGYEQYF. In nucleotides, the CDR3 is TGTGCCAGCAGTTACTCGACAGGGGGCTACGAGCAGTACTTC.

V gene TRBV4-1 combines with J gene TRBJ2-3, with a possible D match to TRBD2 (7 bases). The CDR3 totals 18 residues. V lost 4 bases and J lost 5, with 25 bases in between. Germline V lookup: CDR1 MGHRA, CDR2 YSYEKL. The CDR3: CASSPQIAGAAKRDTQYF. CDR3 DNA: TGCGCCAGCAGCCCACAAATCGCGGGGGCCGCAAAAAGAGATACGCAGTATTTT.

CDR3 region: CASSPEGGNNQPQHF. The CDR3 nucleotides read TGTGCCAGCTCCCCCGAAGGGGGCAACAATCAGCCCCAGCATTTT. This chain connects TRBV18 to TRBJ1-5; 7 nucleotides match TRBD1. V dropped 6 bases and J dropped 3; count of bases not matched to a gene: 8. The CDR3 has 15 residues. Germline V lookup: CDR1 KGHSH, CDR2 LQKENI.

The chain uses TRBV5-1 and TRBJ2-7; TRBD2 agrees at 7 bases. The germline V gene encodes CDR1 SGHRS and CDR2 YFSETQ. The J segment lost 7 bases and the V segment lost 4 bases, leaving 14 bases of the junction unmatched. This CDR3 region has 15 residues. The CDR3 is CASSGTGTTDLEQYF. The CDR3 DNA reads TGCGCCAGCAGCGGCACCGGGACTACAGACCTGGAGCAGTACTTC.

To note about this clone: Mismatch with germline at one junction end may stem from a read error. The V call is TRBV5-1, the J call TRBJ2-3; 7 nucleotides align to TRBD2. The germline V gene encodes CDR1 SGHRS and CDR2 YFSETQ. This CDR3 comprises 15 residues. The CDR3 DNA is TGCGCCAGCAGCTTGCCTAGCGGTAGCACAGATAAGCAGTATTTT. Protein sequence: CASSLPSGSTDKQYF.

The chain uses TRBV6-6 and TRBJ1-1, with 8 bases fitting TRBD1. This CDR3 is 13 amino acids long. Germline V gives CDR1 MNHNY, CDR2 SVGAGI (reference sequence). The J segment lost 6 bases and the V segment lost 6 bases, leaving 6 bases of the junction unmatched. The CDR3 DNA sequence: TGTGCCAGCAGAACACAGGGGGGGGCTGAAGCTTTCTTT. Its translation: CASRTQGGAEAFF.

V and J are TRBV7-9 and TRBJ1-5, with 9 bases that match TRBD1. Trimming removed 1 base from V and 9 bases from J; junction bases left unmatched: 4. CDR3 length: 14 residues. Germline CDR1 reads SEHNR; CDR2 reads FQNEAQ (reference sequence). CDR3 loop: CASSLEQGAWPQHF. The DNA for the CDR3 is TGTGCCAGCAGCTTAGAACAGGGGGCTTGGCCCCAGCATTTT.

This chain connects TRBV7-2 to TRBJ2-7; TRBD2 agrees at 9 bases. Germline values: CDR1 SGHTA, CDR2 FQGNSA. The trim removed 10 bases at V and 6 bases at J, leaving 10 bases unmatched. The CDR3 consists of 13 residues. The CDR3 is CATGRLADVEQYF. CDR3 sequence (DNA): TGTGCCACAGGGAGACTAGCGGACGTCGAGCAGTACTTC.

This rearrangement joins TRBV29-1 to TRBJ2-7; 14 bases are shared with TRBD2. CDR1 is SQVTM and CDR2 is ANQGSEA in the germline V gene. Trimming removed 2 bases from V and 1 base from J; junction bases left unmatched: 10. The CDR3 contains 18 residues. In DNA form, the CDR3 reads TGCAGCGTTGAACCCCCCCGGACTAGCGGGGGGCCATCCTACGAGCAGTACTTC. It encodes CSVEPPRTSGGPSYEQYF.

The CDR3 protein is CASSTMTGGLAKNIQYF. As DNA, the CDR3 is TGTGCCAGCAGCACAATGACAGGGGGCCTAGCCAAAAACATTCAGTACTTC. The gene calls are TRBV5-4 and TRBJ2-4; 10 nucleotides line up with TRBD1. The V gene end was trimmed by 4 bases and the J gene end by 0 bases; junction bases not matched to a gene: 7. Germline assignment: CDR1 SGHNT and CDR2 YYREEE (reference sequence). The CDR3 loop spans 17 amino acids.

The CDR3 protein is CASSTLAGGAYEQYF. The DNA of the CDR3 is TGTGCCAGCAGCACACTAGCGGGCGGCGCCTACGAGCAGTACTTC. This sequence joins TRBV28 and TRBJ2-7; TRBD2 agrees at 9 bases. CDR3 length: 15 residues. CDR1 is MDHEN, CDR2 SYDVKM, per germline. Losses at the gene ends were 6 bases for V and 2 bases for J; bases not matched to a gene: 8.

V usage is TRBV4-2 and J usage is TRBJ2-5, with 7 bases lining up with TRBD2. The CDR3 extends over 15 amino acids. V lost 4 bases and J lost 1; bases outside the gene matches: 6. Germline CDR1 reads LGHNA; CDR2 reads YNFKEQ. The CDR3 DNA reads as TGTGCCAGCAGCCCCTTTGGGGGGGGCCAAGAGACCCAGTACTTC. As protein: CASSPFGGGQETQYF.

The CDR3 region has the DNA TGTGCCAGCAGTGCCGAACAGGGATACGAGCAGTACTTC. The encoded protein is CASSAEQGYEQYF. The rearrangement links TRBV6-4 to TRBJ2-7; tentative D call: TRBD1 (6 bases). V was shortened by 4 bases and J by 4 bases, with 11 bases between the two germline ends. The CDR3 consists of 13 residues. Germline V lookup: CDR1 MRHNA, CDR2 SNTAGT.

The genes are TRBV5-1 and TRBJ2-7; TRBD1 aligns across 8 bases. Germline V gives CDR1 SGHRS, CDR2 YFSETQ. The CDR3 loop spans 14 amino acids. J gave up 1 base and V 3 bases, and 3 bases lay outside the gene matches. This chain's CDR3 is CASSSGQGSYEQYF. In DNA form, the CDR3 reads TGCGCCAGCAGCTCAGGACAGGGTTCCTACGAGCAGTACTTC.

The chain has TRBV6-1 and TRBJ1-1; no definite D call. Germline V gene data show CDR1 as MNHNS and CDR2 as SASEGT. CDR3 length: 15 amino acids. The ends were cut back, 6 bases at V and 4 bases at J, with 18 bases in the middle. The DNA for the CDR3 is TGTGCCAGCAGGCCCGGGCAGGCGGGAGGCACTGAAGCTTTCTTT. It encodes CASRPGQAGGTEAFF.

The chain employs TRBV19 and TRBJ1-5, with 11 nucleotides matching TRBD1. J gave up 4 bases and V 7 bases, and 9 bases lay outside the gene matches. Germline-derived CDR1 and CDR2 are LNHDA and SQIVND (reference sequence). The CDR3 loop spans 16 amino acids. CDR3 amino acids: CASTDLGTGGNQPQHF. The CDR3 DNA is TGTGCCAGTACCGATCTGGGGACAGGGGGTAATCAGCCCCAGCATTTT.

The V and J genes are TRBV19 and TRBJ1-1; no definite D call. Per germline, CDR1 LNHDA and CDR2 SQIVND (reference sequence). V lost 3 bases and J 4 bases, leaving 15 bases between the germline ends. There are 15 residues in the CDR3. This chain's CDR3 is CASSMEGLPVTEAFF. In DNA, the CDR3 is TGTGCCAGTAGTATGGAGGGCCTGCCTGTCACTGAAGCTTTCTTT. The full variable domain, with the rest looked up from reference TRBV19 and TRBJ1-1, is DGGITQSPKYLFRKEGQNVTLSCEQNLNHDAMYWYRQDPGQGLRLIYYSQIVNDFQKGDIAEGYSVSREKKESFPLTVTSAQKNPTAFYLCASSMEGLPVTEAFFGQGTRLTVV.

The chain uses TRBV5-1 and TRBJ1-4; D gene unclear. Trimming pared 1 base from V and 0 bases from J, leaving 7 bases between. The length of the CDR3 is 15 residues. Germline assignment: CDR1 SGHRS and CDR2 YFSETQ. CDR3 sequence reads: CASSLSGTTNEKLFF. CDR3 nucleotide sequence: TGCGCCAGCAGCTTGAGCGGGACAACTAATGAAAAACTGTTTTTT.

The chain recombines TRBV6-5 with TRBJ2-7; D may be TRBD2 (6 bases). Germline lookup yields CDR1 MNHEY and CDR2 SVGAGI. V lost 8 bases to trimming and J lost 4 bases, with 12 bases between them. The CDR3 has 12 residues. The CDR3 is CASGGPVYEQYF. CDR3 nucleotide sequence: TGTGCCAGCGGAGGGCCGGTTTACGAGCAGTACTTC.

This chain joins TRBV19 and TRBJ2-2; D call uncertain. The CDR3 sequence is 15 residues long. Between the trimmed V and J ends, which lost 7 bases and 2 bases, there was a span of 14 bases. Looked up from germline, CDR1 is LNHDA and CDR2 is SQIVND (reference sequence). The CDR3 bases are TGTGCCAGTAAAATGGTCAGTTCTAACACCGGGGAGCTGTTTTTT. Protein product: CASKMVSSNTGELFF.

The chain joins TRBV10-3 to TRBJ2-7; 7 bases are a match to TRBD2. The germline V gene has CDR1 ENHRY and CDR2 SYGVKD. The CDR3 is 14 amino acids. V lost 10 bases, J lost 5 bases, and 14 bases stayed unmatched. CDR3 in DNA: TGTGCCACCGAACTCCAGGGAGGGCGAGACGAGCAGTACTTC. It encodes CATELQGGRDEQYF.

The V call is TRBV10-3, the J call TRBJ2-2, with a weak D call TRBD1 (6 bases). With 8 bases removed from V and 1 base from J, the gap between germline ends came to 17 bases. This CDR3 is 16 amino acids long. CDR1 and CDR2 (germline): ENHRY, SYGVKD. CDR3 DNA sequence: TGTGCCATCCCTCGGGACACAGGGCGGAACACCGGGGAGCTGTTTTTT. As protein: CAIPRDTGRNTGELFF.

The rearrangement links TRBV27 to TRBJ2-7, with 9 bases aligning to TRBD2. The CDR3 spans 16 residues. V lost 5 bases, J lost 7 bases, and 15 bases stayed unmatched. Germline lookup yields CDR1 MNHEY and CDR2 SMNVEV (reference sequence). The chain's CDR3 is CASSPSGGILLIEQYF. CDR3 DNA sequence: TGTGCCAGCAGTCCGAGCGGGGGGATCCTGTTAATTGAGCAGTACTTC.

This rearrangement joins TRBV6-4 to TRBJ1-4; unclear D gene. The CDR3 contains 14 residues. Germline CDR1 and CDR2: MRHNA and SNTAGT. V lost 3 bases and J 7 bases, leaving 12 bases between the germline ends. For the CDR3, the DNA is TGTGCCAGCAGTGATGGGCGGGGAGCTGAAAAACTGTTTTTT. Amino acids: CASSDGRGAEKLFF.